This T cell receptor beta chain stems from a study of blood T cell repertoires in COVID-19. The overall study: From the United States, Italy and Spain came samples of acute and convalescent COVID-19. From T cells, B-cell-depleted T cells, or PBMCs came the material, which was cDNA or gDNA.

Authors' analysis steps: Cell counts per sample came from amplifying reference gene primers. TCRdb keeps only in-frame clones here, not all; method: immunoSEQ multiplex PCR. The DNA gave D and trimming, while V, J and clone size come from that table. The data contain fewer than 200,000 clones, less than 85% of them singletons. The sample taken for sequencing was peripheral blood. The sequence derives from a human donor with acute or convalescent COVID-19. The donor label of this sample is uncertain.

The CDR3 is CASSPSMGGPDTQYF. CDR3 nucleotides: TGTGCCAGCAGCCCCTCTATGGGGGGGCCAGATACGCAGTATTTT. The chain uses TRBV11-2 and TRBJ2-3; a possible D gene is TRBD2 (7 bases). This CDR3 region has 15 residues. V lost 5 bases and J 4 bases, leaving 16 bases between the germline ends. CDR1 is SGHAT and CDR2 is FQNNGV in the germline V gene.